The entry below gives a single TCR beta chain sequence along with its context. This clonotype has at least ten counts. Its antigen is currently not known. Base qualities are not at hand, and no much larger clone is one base apart. Library creation used 5' RACE. The sequencing machine was a NextSeq 500. To correct for sequencing error and PCR bias, the TCR library protocol tagged individual cDNA molecules with unique molecular identifiers. Both TCR alpha and beta chains were sequenced, and tight co-correlation was observed between alpha and beta sequence abundances in each sample. Under the source paper's analysis protocol: V gene, J gene and CDR3 annotation of TCR sequences was performed with Decombinator V4. TCRs were defined as expanded if a significant change between any two time points was detected under a Poisson model with p below 0.0001. TCR abundances were normalised to the total number of TCRs sequenced per sample and were expressed as counts per million. MAIT TCRs were defined by TRAV1-2 paired with TRAJ12, TRAJ20 or TRAJ33, and iNKT TCRs by TRAV10 paired with TRAJ18. VDJdb, accessed 1 November 2021, was searched for CMV, EBV and SARS-CoV-2 annotated TCRs, with TCRs annotated for multiple antigens excluded. The public reads were run again by TCRdb, first through fastp at Q25 and then through MiXCR, and only productive beta chains were kept. Rows matching on CDR3 protein sequence are summarized as one entry with the most common DNA and genes. These V and J calls rely on TCRdb rather than the paper's analysis. This sample lists around 76,000 distinct CDR3 sequences; 10% to 12% were detected once. Of the sample, about 4.5% falls within the top ten clones.

This sample is part of a study of early T cells in non-severe SARS-CoV-2 infection (dated by TCRdb to about 2021). At the level of the whole study: TCR sequencing used bulk RNA from unsorted whole blood, so alpha and beta chains could not be paired.

This was a case-control study nested in a cohort of healthcare workers in London, UK, who had nasopharyngeal swab PCR tests and blood samples taken every week. Healthcare workers were recruited between 23 and 31 March 2020, during the week of the UK lockdown, and were followed weekly for up to roughly 15 weeks. The study at large found these results: VDJdb matching was skewed toward anti-spike CD8 responses and likely underestimated virus-specific expansions, missing private and CD4 specificities.

The cysteine opens and the phenylalanine closes a CDR3 of 14 amino acids. The DNA shown is the 42-base CDR3, in frame from base 1. The junction carries 12 bases between V and J, which are trimmed by 3 bases and 6 bases respectively. The germline V gene (reference sequence) gives CDR1 as WNHNN and CDR2 as SYGVQD. The chain is made from TRBV10-1 and TRBJ2-1; a weak D assignment points to TRBD1 (5 bases agree). The receptor comes from an adult who was a healthcare worker with PCR-confirmed SARS-CoV-2 infection or an uninfected control (not recorded which). Sequencing was done on a sample of whole blood. The bases read TGCGCCAGCAGTGACCAGGGTTATGGCAATGAGCAGTTCTTC. It encodes CASSDQGYGNEQFF.